This T cell receptor beta chain was documented in a study of cytomegalovirus exposure and HLA in healthy donors. Points from the study as a whole: Some V segments, including TRBV6-2 and TRBV6-3, were excluded as indistinguishable. Prior analysis indicated that the majority of TCR beta V segments exhibited productivity approximately 87% or approximately 30% of the time. Analysis performed later found over 15,000 TCR beta sequences associated with HLA alleles at 0.05 false discovery rate.

The PCR made use of 60 Vbeta and 13 Jbeta primers. In the authors' workflow: The authors later counted 70 million to 85 million unique TCR beta chains, approximately 12 million of them shared. Here immunoSEQ multiplex PCR was the method, and the copy in TCRdb shows in-frame clones only, minus some. For V, J and clone size, that table is used; D and trimming come from the DNA. The sample has roughly 150,000 clones; 84% are singletons. CDR3 size: 14 residues. Looked up from germline, CDR1 is SGDLS and CDR2 is YYNGEE. The junction had 1 base not matched to a gene; V was cut back by 3 bases and J by 1 base. As to this clone: Its antigen is as yet unknown.

The V and J genes are TRBV9 and TRBJ1-3; 7 bases agree with TRBD1. The sequenced sample consisted of PBMCs. This clonotype was sampled from a boy aged 2-9 years in good health and CMV-seronegative. The CDR3 bases are TGTGCCAGCAGCGCAGGGGGGTCTGGAAACACCATATATTTT. As protein: CASSAGGSGNTIYF.